This T cell receptor beta chain was captured by sequencing in a study of post-analysis software for immune sequencing data. The library was made from cDNA and included unique molecular identifiers. TCRdb called the PCR reads again in MiXCR, with one record for every CDR3 protein. Of 650,000 to 850,000 distinct CDR3 sequences in the sample, 46% are singletons; the top ten hold roughly 4.9%. Study-wide results and limits: Batch-matched samples strongly co-clustered by F measure.

This clonotype was picked up one time. Its antigen is still unknown. The origin of this receptor is a girl aged 5-17 years with multiple sclerosis. Sequenced input: blood.

Here the CDR3 reads CAWSVQVPNYGYTF. In DNA, the CDR3 is TGTGCCTGGAGTGTCCAAGTCCCGAACTATGGCTACACCTTC. The J gene is TRBJ1-2, the V gene TRBV30; D remains unclear. Germline lookup yields CDR1 GTSNPN and CDR2 SVGIG (reference sequence). Trimming removed 0 bases from V and 2 bases from J, with 10 bases in between. The CDR3 spans 14 residues.